Shown below are 7 T cell receptor beta chains from a single sample sequenced in a study of blood T cell repertoires in COVID-19. Only in-frame clones appear in the TCRdb table, and some are missing; sequencing was by immunoSEQ multiplex PCR. The table shows around 150,000 clones, with about 86% occurring only once. The sequenced sample consisted of peripheral blood. The receptors stem from a woman aged 80 or older with acute or convalescent COVID-19.

The V gene is TRBV19, the J gene TRBJ2-5; tentative D call: TRBD1 (6 bases). This CDR3 has 16 residues. CDR1 LNHDA and CDR2 SQIVND come from the germline V gene (reference sequence). The V end was cut by 0 bases, the J end by 4 bases, with 15 bases between. CDR3 amino acids: CASSIEPTGFRETQYF. In DNA, the CDR3 is TGTGCCAGTAGTATAGAACCTACAGGGTTCCGAGAGACCCAGTACTTC.

This clone was seen only once. This chain connects TRBV5-5 to TRBJ1-5; perhaps TRBD1 as D (5 bases). Trimming left V 4 bases short and J 5 bases short, with 25 bases between. The CDR3 length is 18 residues. CDR1 is SGHKS and CDR2 is YYEKEE in the germline V gene (reference sequence). The CDR3 DNA follows: TGTGCCAGCAGCCCACTCTTGGACACTCTCTCGGGCCATCAGCCCCAGCATTTT. It translates to CASSPLLDTLSGHQPQHF.

The chain recombines TRBV4-1 with TRBJ2-2; no firm D call. The germline V gene encodes CDR1 MGHRA and CDR2 YSYEKL. The CDR3 contains 17 residues. Trimming left V 1 base short and J 0 bases short, with 12 bases between. CDR3 region: CASSQVFQAANTGELFF. The DNA for the CDR3 is TGCGCCAGCAGCCAAGTTTTTCAGGCCGCGAACACCGGGGAGCTGTTTTTT.

The J gene is TRBJ2-2, the V gene TRBV7-9, with D tentatively TRBD1 (5 bases). Per the germline V gene, CDR1 is SEHNR and CDR2 is FQNEAQ (reference sequence). The CDR3 is made up of 14 amino acids. V gave up 1 base and J gave up 6 bases, with 9 bases separating them. The DNA of the CDR3 is TGTGCCAGCAGCTTAGTATCCAGGGCCGGGGAGCTGTTTTTT. It encodes CASSLVSRAGELFF.

The J gene is TRBJ2-5, the V gene TRBV7-9, with TRBD2 matching 8 bases. Unmatched junction bases numbered 9, after V lost 5 bases and J lost 4 bases. Germline-derived CDR1 and CDR2 are SEHNR and FQNEAQ (reference sequence). The CDR3 has 15 amino acids. Written as DNA, the CDR3 is TGTGCCAGCAGCCCCGCCCGGGGGGGAAGAGAGACCCAGTACTTC. It codes for CASSPARGGRETQYF. Filled out from reference TRBV7-9 and TRBJ2-5, the complete variable domain reads DTGVSQNPRHKITKRGQNVTFRCDPISEHNRLYWYRQTLGQGPEFLTYFQNEAQLEKSRLLSDRFSAERPKGSFSTLEIQRTEQGDSAMYLCASSPARGGRETQYFGPGTRLLVL.

The chain has TRBV5-1 and TRBJ2-7; maybe TRBD2 (7 bases). Trimming stripped 4 bases from V and 2 bases from J, with 13 bases between. The CDR3 is 14 amino acids. Germline values: CDR1 SGHRS, CDR2 YFSETQ. The CDR3 DNA is TGCGCCAGCAGCGACAAGGGGGGGACCTACGAGCAGTACTTC. Amino acid sequence: CASSDKGGTYEQYF. Full variable domain (outside the CDR3, taken from reference TRBV5-1 and TRBJ2-7): KAGVTQTPRYLIKTRGQQVTLSCSPISGHRSVSWYQQTPGQGLQFLFEYFSETQRNKGNFPGRFSGRQFSNSRSEMNVSTLELGDSALYLCASSDKGGTYEQYFGPGTRLTVT.

The gene calls are TRBV27 and TRBJ1-2; 8 nucleotides line up with TRBD1. The germline gives CDR1 MNHEY, CDR2 SMNVEV (reference sequence). Germline trimming cut 5 bases from V and 4 bases from J; bases unmatched to any gene: 12. This CDR3 is 16 amino acids long. The CDR3 DNA reads as TGTGCCAGCAGTCTCTCCCCGCGACAGGGGAGCTATGGCTACACCTTC. Translated: CASSLSPRQGSYGYTF.